Included here is one T cell receptor beta chain sequence, with context. CDR1 is MNHEY, CDR2 SVGAGI, per germline. The CDR3 totals 15 residues. V lost 2 bases to trimming and J lost 1 base, with 9 bases between them. Data came from immunoSEQ multiplex PCR; TCRdb stores just in-frame clones and leaves some out. The table has approximately 240,000 clones, approximately 84% seen once. The sample belongs to a study of blood T cell repertoires in COVID-19. About the study: COVID-19 samples collected from the United States, Italy and Spain covered acute and convalescent phases. PBMCs, B-cell-depleted T cells, or T cells provided the cDNA or gDNA that made up the material.

Sequenced input: peripheral blood. This TCR was recovered from a man in his fifties with acute or convalescent COVID-19. The chain is built from TRBV6-5 and TRBJ1-5; D might be TRBD1 (6 bases). DNA for the CDR3: TGTGCCAGCAGTTACACAGGGACGAGCAATCAGCCCCAGCATTTT. As protein: CASSYTGTSNQPQHF.